Listed below are T cell receptor beta chains from one sample, sequenced in a study of blood T cell repertoires in COVID-19. The assay was immunoSEQ multiplex PCR, and TCRdb's table has in-frame clones only and misses some. The sample has fewer than 200,000 clones, approximately 82% seen once. Sequenced material: PBMCs or T cells enriched from blood (not recorded which). These receptors were obtained from a woman between 45 and 60 years old who had recovered from COVID-19. CDR3s include the opening cysteine and the closing phenylalanine or tryptophan. The D gene is left open where the match is weak. Clone size is shown for a subset of rows, as once, few, many or a class of expanded clone.

clone size	V gene	D gene	J gene	CDR3 DNA	CDR3 protein
-	TRBV29-1	-	TRBJ1-5	TGCAGCGTGGGAGAAGAAAGCAATCAGCCCCAGCATTTT	CSVGEESNQPQHF
-	TRBV4-2	TRBD2	TRBJ2-1	TGTGCCAGCAGCCCGACTAGCGGGAGGGCCGCAGCCGAGCAGTTCTTC	CASSPTSGRAAAEQFF
-	TRBV5-5	TRBD2	TRBJ2-3	TGTGCCAGCAACCCTCTAGCGGGAGGTCTAGATACGCAGTATTTT	CASNPLAGGLDTQYF
few	TRBV7-8	TRBD1	TRBJ2-4	TGTGCCAGCAGCTTAGTGGTGGGACAGGGGGTAGCCAAAAACATTCAGTACTTC	CASSLVVGQGVAKNIQYF
-	TRBV18	-	TRBJ1-2	TGTGCCAGCTCGCCCGAAGCAGGGTATGGCTACACCTTC	CASSPEAGYGYTF
-	TRBV7-2	-	TRBJ2-5	TGTGCCAGCAGCTCAGTAGCGGAAGAGACCCAGTACTTC	CASSSVAEETQYF
-	TRBV28	-	TRBJ2-1	TGTGCCAGCAGTTTACTACAGGGGGCGCGCGGCGGGAGGGACAATGAGCAGTTCTTC	CASSLLQGARGGRDNEQFF
once	TRBV19	-	TRBJ2-5	TGTGCCAGTAGTATAGCGACGGGAAAAGAGACCCAGTACTTC	CASSIATGKETQYF
-	TRBV4-3	-	TRBJ2-3	TGCGCCAGCAGCCAAGATAGGGTAGCGGGCACAGATACGCAGTATTTT	CASSQDRVAGTDTQYF
-	TRBV19	-	TRBJ2-7	TGTGCCAGTAGTATAGGCGGATTCTACGAGCAGTACTTC	CASSIGGFYEQYF
-	TRBV27	-	TRBJ2-5	TGTGCCAGCAGTAAAAGACAGTCCCCCTCGAGCCAAGAGACCCAGTACTTC	CASSKRQSPSSQETQYF
-	TRBV4-2	TRBD2	TRBJ2-7	TGTGCCAGCAGCCAAGTAGGGACTAGTGGCTACGAGCAGTACTTC	CASSQVGTSGYEQYF
-	TRBV14	-	TRBJ2-2	TGTGCCAGCAGCCAACGGGCAGGGGACCACACCGGGGAGCTGTTTTTT	CASSQRAGDHTGELFF
-	TRBV28	TRBD2	TRBJ2-3	TGTGCCAGCAGCCCTGGGACTAGCGGGAGCTCAAGCACAGATACGCAGTATTTT	CASSPGTSGSSSTDTQYF
-	TRBV7-2	-	TRBJ2-5	TGTGCCAGCAGCTTAGGAGGAGACTACCACGGAGAGACCCAGTACTTC	CASSLGGDYHGETQYF
-	TRBV24-1	TRBD1	TRBJ1-2	TGTGCCACCAGTGAACAGACAGGGTATGGCTACACCTTC	CATSEQTGYGYTF
once	TRBV5-5	-	TRBJ2-3	TGTGCCAGCAGCCTCCCTCTTAGCACAGATACGCAGTATTTT	CASSLPLSTDTQYF
once	TRBV18	-	TRBJ2-5	TGTGCCAGCTCCCCGGCGGGGTCGGAGACCCAGTACTTC	CASSPAGSETQYF
-	TRBV5-4	-	TRBJ2-1	TGTGCCAGCAGCTTACCCGCGGGACAGCCCAATGAGCAGTTCTTC	CASSLPAGQPNEQFF
-	TRBV18	-	TRBJ2-2	TGTGCCAGCTCACCTAACCCGCAGCGAAGAAACACCGGGGAGCTGTTTTTT	CASSPNPQRRNTGELFF
-	TRBV5-1	TRBD2	TRBJ2-3	TGCGCCAGCAGACCCGGGACTAGCGGGAGCGATACGCAGTATTTT	CASRPGTSGSDTQYF
-	TRBV7-8	TRBD1	TRBJ1-3	TGTGCCAGCAGCGCAGGGGGTGGGGTCTTCTCTGGAAACACCATATATTTT	CASSAGGGVFSGNTIYF
-	TRBV11-2	TRBD2	TRBJ2-1	TGTGCCAGCAGCTTAGCGATTAGCGGGAGACGGGGCAATGAGCAGTTCTTC	CASSLAISGRRGNEQFF
-	TRBV28	TRBD1	TRBJ1-2	TGTGCCAGCAGTCCCTGGGACAGCAACGGCTACACCTTC	CASSPWDSNGYTF
-	TRBV5-1	-	TRBJ2-1	TGCGCCAGCAGCTCGCGGACTCTCAATGAGCAGTTCTTC	CASSSRTLNEQFF
-	TRBV10-3	-	TRBJ2-3	TGTGCCTCCCGACAGGACCTAAGCACAGATACGCAGTATTTT	CASRQDLSTDTQYF
-	TRBV18	TRBD1	TRBJ1-1	TGTGCCAGCTCACCACTAGACAGGGTCACTGAAGCTTTCTTT	CASSPLDRVTEAFF
few	TRBV28	TRBD1	TRBJ2-5	TGTGCCAGCAGTCCCTGGACAGGGCAAGAGACCCAGTACTTC	CASSPWTGQETQYF
-	TRBV7-9	TRBD1	TRBJ2-2	TGTGCCAGCAGCTCGACAGGGCACGGGGAGCTGTTTTTT	CASSSTGHGELFF